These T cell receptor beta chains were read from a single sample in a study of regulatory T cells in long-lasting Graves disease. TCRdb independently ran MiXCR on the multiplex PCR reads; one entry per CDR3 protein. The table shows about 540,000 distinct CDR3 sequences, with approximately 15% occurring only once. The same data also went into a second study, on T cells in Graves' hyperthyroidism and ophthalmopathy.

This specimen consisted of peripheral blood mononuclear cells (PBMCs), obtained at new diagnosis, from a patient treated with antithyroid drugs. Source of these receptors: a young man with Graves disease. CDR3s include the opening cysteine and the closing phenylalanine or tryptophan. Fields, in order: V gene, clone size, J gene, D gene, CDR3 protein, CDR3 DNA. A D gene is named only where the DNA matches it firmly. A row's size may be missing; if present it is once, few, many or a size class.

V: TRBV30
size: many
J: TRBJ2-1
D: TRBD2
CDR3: CAWSDPRTSGLNEQFF
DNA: TGTGCCTGGAGTGATCCCCGGACTAGCGGCCTCAATGAGCAGTTCTTC

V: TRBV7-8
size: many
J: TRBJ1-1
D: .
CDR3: CASSIRTRNTEAFF
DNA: TGTGCCAGCAGCATTCGGACAAGAAACACTGAAGCTTTCTTT

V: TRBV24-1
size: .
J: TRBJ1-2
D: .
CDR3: CATSDLRGDGYTF
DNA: TGTGCCACCAGTGATTTGCGGGGGGATGGCTACACCTTC

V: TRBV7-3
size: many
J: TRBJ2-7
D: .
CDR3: CASSFAPQGGEQYF
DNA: TGTGCCAGCAGCTTTGCCCCCCAGGGAGGCGAGCAGTACTTC

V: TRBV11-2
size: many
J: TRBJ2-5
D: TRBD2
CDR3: CASSSRTSGRGYKETQYF
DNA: TGTGCCAGCAGCTCCCGGACTAGCGGGAGAGGTTATAAGGAGACCCAGTACTTC

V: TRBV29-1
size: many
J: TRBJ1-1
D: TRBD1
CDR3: CSVEVPLTGTEAFF
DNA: TGCAGCGTTGAAGTTCCACTGACAGGGACTGAAGCTTTCTTT

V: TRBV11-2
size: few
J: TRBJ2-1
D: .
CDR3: CASSSYRVGDNEQFF
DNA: TGTGCCAGCAGCTCTTACAGGGTTGGGGACAATGAGCAGTTCTTC

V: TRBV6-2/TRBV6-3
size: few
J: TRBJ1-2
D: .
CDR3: CASSLDPSQGYTF
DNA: TGTGCCAGCAGTTTGGACCCCAGTCAAGGCTACACCTTC

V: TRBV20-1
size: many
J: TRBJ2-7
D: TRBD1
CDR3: CSARLQGNSYEQYF
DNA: TGCAGTGCTAGATTACAGGGGAACTCCTACGAGCAGTACTTC

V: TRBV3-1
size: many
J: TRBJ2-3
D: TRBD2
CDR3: CASSQEDSGRERDTQYF
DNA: TGTGCCAGCAGCCAAGAAGATAGCGGGAGGGAGAGAGATACGCAGTATTTT

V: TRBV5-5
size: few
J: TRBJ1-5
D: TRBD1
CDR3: CASSPGTGWTQPQHF
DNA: TGTGCCAGCAGTCCCGGGACAGGGTGGACTCAGCCCCAGCATTTT

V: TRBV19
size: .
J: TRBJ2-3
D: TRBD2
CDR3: CASSSLAGASDTQYF
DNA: TGTGCCAGTAGTTCCTTAGCGGGAGCCTCAGATACGCAGTATTTT

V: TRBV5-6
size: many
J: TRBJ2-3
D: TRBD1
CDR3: CASSPPGQGSDTQYF
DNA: TGTGCCAGCAGCCCCCCGGGACAGGGATCAGATACGCAGTATTTT

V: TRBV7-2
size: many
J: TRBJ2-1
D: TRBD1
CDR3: CASIPKGQGWYEQFF
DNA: TGTGCCAGCATCCCGAAGGGACAGGGATGGTATGAGCAGTTCTTC

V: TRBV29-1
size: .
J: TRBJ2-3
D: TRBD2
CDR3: CSVVAGARTDTQYF
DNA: TGCAGCGTTGTAGCGGGAGCACGCACAGATACGCAGTATTTT

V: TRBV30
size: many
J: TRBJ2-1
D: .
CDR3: CAWSVRSYNEQFF
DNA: TGTGCCTGGAGTGTACGCAGCTACAATGAGCAGTTCTTC

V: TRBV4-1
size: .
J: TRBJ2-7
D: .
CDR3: CASSQVRAAYEQYF
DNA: TGCGCCAGCAGCCAAGTGCGGGCCGCCTACGAGCAGTACTTC

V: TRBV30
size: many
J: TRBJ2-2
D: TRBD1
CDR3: CAWRGDSGELFF
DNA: TGTGCCTGGAGGGGGGACAGCGGGGAGCTGTTTTTT

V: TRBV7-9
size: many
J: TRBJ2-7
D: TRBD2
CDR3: CASSLSRSSGSYEQYF
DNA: TGTGCCAGCAGCTTGAGTCGAAGTAGCGGGAGTTACGAGCAGTACTTC

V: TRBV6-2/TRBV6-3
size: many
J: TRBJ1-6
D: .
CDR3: CASSASWTGTNSPLHF
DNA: TGTGCCAGCAGTGCTTCGTGGACGGGGACTAATTCACCCCTCCACTTT

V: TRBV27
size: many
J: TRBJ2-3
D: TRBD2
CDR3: CASSWKLSGITDTQYF
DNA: TGTGCCAGCAGTTGGAAGCTTAGCGGGATCACAGATACGCAGTATTTT

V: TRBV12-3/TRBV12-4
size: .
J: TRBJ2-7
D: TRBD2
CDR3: CASSSYGLANYEQYF
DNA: TGTGCCAGCAGTTCCTATGGACTAGCGAACTACGAGCAGTACTTC

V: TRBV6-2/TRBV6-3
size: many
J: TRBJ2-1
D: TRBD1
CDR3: CASSSGTGNLNEQFF
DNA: TGTGCCAGCAGTTCCGGGACAGGGAACTTAAATGAGCAGTTCTTC

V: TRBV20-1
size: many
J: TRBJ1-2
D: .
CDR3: CSARDPEAGGYTF
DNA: TGCAGTGCTAGAGATCCGGAGGCTGGCGGCTACACCTTC

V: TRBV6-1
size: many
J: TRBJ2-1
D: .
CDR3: CASTNSPRNEQFF
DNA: TGTGCCAGCACCAACTCCCCCCGCAATGAGCAGTTCTTC

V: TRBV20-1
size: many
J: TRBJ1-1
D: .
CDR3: CSAQGPGTEAFF
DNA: TGCAGTGCTCAGGGGCCTGGCACTGAAGCTTTCTTT

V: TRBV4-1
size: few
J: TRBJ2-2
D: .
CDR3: CASSQYLDFTGELFF
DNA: TGCGCCAGCAGCCAATATTTGGACTTCACCGGGGAGCTGTTTTTT

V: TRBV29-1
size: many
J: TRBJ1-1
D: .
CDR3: CSVLSMRGTNTEAFF
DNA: TGCAGCGTTCTTTCGATGAGGGGGACGAACACTGAAGCTTTCTTT

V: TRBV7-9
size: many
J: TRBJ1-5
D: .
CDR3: CASSQVDQPQHF
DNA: TGTGCCAGCAGCCAAGTCGATCAGCCCCAGCATTTT

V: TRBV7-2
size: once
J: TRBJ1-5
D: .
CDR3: CASSLFIRQPQHF
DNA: TGTGCCAGCAGCTTATTTATCCGGCAGCCCCAGCATTTT

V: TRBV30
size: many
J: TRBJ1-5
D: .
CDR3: CAKSRGENQPQHF
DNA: TGTGCCAAAAGCAGGGGAGAAAATCAGCCCCAGCATTTT

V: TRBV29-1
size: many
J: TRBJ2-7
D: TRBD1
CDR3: CSVEGQGKVTYEQYF
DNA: TGCAGCGTTGAAGGACAGGGAAAAGTTACCTACGAGCAGTACTTC

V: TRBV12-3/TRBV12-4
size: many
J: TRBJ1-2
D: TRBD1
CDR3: CASSPLTGNYGYTF
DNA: TGTGCCAGCAGCCCGTTGACAGGGAACTATGGCTACACCTTC

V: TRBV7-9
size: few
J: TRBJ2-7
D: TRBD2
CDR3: CASSPWTSGDYEQYF
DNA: TGTGCCAGCAGCCCTTGGACTAGCGGGGACTACGAGCAGTACTTC

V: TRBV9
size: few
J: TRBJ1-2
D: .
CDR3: CASSQTQTGRSYGYTF
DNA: TGTGCCAGCAGCCAGACCCAAACCGGCAGGAGCTATGGCTACACCTTC

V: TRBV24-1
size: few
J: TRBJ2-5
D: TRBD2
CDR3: CATSGKGLAEETQYF
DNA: TGTGCCACCAGTGGCAAAGGACTAGCCGAAGAGACCCAGTACTTC

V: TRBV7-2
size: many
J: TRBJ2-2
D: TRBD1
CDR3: CASSSAVGQRTGELFF
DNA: TGTGCCAGCAGCTCCGCAGTGGGACAGCGCACCGGGGAGCTGTTTTTT

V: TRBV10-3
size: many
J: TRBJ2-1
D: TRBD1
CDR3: CAIVRDSQHNEQFF
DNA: TGTGCCATCGTTAGGGACAGTCAGCACAATGAGCAGTTCTTC

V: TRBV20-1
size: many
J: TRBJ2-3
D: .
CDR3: CSEFAGATDTQYF
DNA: TGCAGTGAGTTCGCGGGGGCCACAGATACGCAGTATTTT

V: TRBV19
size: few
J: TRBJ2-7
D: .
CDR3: CASSNPNRDPLYEQYF
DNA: TGTGCCAGTAGTAATCCCAACAGGGATCCTCTCTACGAGCAGTACTTC

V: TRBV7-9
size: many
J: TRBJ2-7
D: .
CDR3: CASSSTNLGEYEQYF
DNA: TGTGCCAGCAGCTCTACAAATTTGGGGGAGTACGAGCAGTACTTC

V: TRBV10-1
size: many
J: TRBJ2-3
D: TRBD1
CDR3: CASRAQGASDTQYF
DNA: TGCGCCAGCAGAGCACAGGGGGCATCAGATACGCAGTATTTT

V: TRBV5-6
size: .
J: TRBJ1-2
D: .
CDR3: CASSSNKGGVDYGYTF
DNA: TGTGCCAGCAGCTCTAACAAAGGGGGGGTAGACTATGGCTACACCTTC

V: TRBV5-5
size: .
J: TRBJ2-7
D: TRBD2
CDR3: CASSRDASGTYEQYF
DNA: TGTGCCAGCAGCCGGGACGCTAGCGGCACCTACGAGCAGTACTTC

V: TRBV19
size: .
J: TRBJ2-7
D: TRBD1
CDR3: CASSIGTGVYEQYF
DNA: TGTGCCAGTAGTATTGGGACAGGGGTGTACGAGCAGTACTTC

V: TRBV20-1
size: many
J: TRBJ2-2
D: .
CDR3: CSALIRGAPGELFF
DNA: TGCAGTGCTTTGATTAGGGGAGCGCCCGGGGAGCTGTTTTTT

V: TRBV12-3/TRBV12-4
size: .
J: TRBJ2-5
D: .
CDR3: CASSKSGVQETQYF
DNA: TGTGCCAGCAGTAAATCGGGAGTACAAGAGACCCAGTACTTC

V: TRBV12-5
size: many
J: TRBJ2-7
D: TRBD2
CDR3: CASGLYLFGGSGSYEQYF
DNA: TGTGCTAGTGGTTTGTATCTGTTCGGTGGCAGCGGGAGCTACGAGCAGTACTTC

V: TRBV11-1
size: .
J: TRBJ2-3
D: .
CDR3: CASSRPRTDTQYF
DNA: TGTGCCAGCAGCAGACCCCGAACAGATACGCAGTATTTT

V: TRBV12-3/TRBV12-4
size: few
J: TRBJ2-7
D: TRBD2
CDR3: CASSLAGGRRYEQYF
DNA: TGTGCCAGCAGTTTAGCTGGCGGGAGAAGGTACGAGCAGTACTTC

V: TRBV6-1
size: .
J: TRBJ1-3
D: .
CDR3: CASIGTAGNTIYF
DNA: TGTGCCAGCATCGGGACCGCTGGAAACACCATATATTTT

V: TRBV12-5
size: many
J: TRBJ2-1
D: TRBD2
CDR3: CASGLVVVGGGGYNEQFF
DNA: TGTGCTAGTGGTTTGGTAGTAGTAGGTGGGGGGGGCTACAATGAGCAGTTCTTC

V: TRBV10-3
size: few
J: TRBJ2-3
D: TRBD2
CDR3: CAITAGGTEDTQYF
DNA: TGTGCCATCACAGCGGGAGGGACAGAAGATACGCAGTATTTT

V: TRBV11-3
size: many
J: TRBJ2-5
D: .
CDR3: CASSLGQGRETQYF
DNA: TGTGCCAGCAGCTTAGGGCAGGGGAGAGAGACCCAGTACTTC